This T cell receptor (beta chain) emerged from a study of shared clonotypes between healthy human individuals. The wider study: CD4 naive cells filled three plates per donor, CD4 memory three, CD8 naive two and CD8 memory one.

Sorted-subset replicate PCR reactions were performed with around 200 ng DNA, corresponding to tens of thousands of T cell genomes. Libraries were prepared by immunoSEQ multiplex PCR; TCRdb keeps only in-frame clonotypes and omits some of them. Here the sample spans about 600,000 clones, roughly 96% being singletons. Naivety among CD8 cells was defined by CD45RO negativity and positive CCR7 selection, thereby excluding terminally differentiated effector memory CD45RA+ cells. In this sample, this clone turned up once. Germline CDR1 reads SEHNR; CDR2 reads FQNEAQ (reference sequence). V was trimmed by 4 bases and J by 6 bases, leaving 2 bases between them. This CDR3 is built from 10 residues.

The clonotype was recovered from a woman aged 25-40 years in good health. The sample was naive CD8+ T cells sorted from blood. V and J are TRBV7-9 and TRBJ2-3; D is uncertain. The CDR3 loop reads CASSSDTQYF. The CDR3 DNA reads TGTGCCAGCAGCTCGGATACGCAGTATTTT.